This section outlines one T cell receptor (beta chain) sequence together with its context. Its specificity is unknown. The germline V gene encodes CDR1 SGHTA and CDR2 FQGNSA. This CDR3 is 18 amino acids long. V lost 6 bases and J lost 4, with 25 bases in between. While unrecorded immune exposures were likely, the donors were nominally healthy when sampled. PCR was performed using 60 Vbeta and 13 Jbeta primers. Sequencing used immunoSEQ multiplex PCR; TCRdb keeps in-frame clones, though not all of them. Here the sample spans approximately 200,000 clones, approximately 79% being singletons. The data were obtained in a study of cytomegalovirus exposure and HLA in healthy donors. Study background: Most genotyped donors, around four fifths of about 430, had Caucasian-associated genetic ancestry. Study observations and caveats: A later analysis associated approximately 17,000 TCR beta sequences with HLA alleles at a 0.05 false discovery rate. For TCR beta chains, V- and J-gene trimming was later linked to a missense DCLRE1C variant.

Sequences were obtained from PBMCs. This sequence originates from a girl aged 10 to 17 in good health and CMV-seropositive. The V gene is TRBV7-2, the J gene TRBJ1-3; no definite D call. The CDR3 DNA reads as TGTGCCAGCAGTCCTAAATACCTCGGCTCTCTGGGCGGAAACACCATATATTTT. Its translation: CASSPKYLGSLGGNTIYF.